This record concerns one T cell receptor beta chain sequence. Its antigen is not yet known. Base quality data are lacking; no much larger clone is found one base away. This entry is derived from a study of T cell repertoires in cytomegalovirus infection (dated by TCRdb to between 2019 and 2020). Study-wide context: The peptide stimulations were aimed at well-studied HLA-B-restricted epitopes as well as recently identified HLA-C-restricted CMV epitopes, whose presentation resists viral immunomodulation. Because public TCR beta signatures pointed to carriage of CMV infection together with the matching HLA type, the HLA type of each donor mattered for the analysis.

Based on the germline V gene, the CDR1 and CDR2 sequences are MDHEN and SYDVKM. At the junction V is shortened by 5 bases and J by 3 bases, with 17 bases in between. The CDR3 numbers 16 residues from cysteine through phenylalanine. The only DNA kept is the CDR3, 48 bases in frame from the first base. General findings and caveats noted by the study authors: Carriers of CMV infection plus the relevant HLA type were discriminated by the cumulative frequency of public TCR beta family members in the study cohort and in an independent roughly 370-donor cohort. In the ex vivo response, HLA-C-restricted CMV-specific TCR beta clonotypes were dominant, and in two of eight donors the single most frequent clonotype came from this HLA-C-restricted group.

Sequencing used an Illumina HiSeq 1500. In TCRdb, the public reads were trimmed at Q25 with fastp and aligned with MiXCR, with productive beta chains retained. Each entry merges the rows of one CDR3 protein and shows their most common DNA and genes. The sample table lists 100,000 to 120,000 distinct CDR3 sequences, under 35% of them with a count of one. 40% to 45% of the sample is held by the ten biggest clonotypes. The sample's treatment or condition label, decoded: in vitro stimulation with specific CMV peptide epitopes to enrich CMV-specific T cells. This specimen consisted of CD8+ T cells from cultured PBMCs, obtained from culture after CMV antigen stimulation. The sequence is built from TRBV28 and TRBJ2-1, and possibly TRBD1, on 6 matching bases. The origin of this receptor is a human donor in good health (CMV status not recorded). Some clones in this sample may be carry-over from other donors' samples. For the CDR3, the sequence is CASSTSGDPSYNEQFF. The sequenced DNA: TGTGCCAGCAGTACATCAGGGGACCCCAGCTACAATGAGCAGTTCTTC.